The 12 T cell receptor beta chains given below trace back to one sample, sequenced in a study of T-cell memory formation after mild COVID-19. TCRdb reprocessed the 5' RACE reads via MiXCR and lists one record per CDR3 protein. The repertoire includes about 430,000 distinct CDR3 sequences, roughly 18% of them detected once, and about a fifth sits in the top ten. Sequences were obtained from PBMCs or a T cell subset sorted from them (not recorded which). The source of these receptors is a man between 18 and 35 years old who had mild COVID-19 (a few samples of this study predate the infection). Cell type and time point are not known.

This chain uses TRBV7-2 with TRBJ2-5; TRBD1 matches at 7 bases. This CDR3 is built from 16 residues. CDR1 is SGHTA, CDR2 FQGNSA, per germline. Trimming cost V 2 bases and J 5 bases; bases outside gene matches: 11. The CDR3 region is CASSLSVLRGQETQYF. The CDR3 bases are TGTGCCAGCAGCTTAAGCGTCTTGAGGGGGCAGGAGACCCAGTACTTC. The full variable domain, in which reference TRBV7-2 and TRBJ2-5 provide the parts outside the CDR3, is GAGVSQSPSNKVTEKGKDVELRCDPISGHTALYWYRQSLGQGLEFLIYFQGNSAPDKSGLPSDRFSAERTGGSVSTLTIQRTQQEDSAVYLCASSLSVLRGQETQYFGPGTRLLVL.

Only a few counts were recorded for this clonotype. The chain uses TRBV12-3 or TRBV12-4 and TRBJ1-2; D not resolved. V dropped 6 bases and J dropped 3 bases, with 11 bases sitting between them. CDR3 length equals 13 residues. Written as DNA, the CDR3 is TGTGCCAGCAGGGGAGGGTTCGACTATGGCTACACCTTC. Translated, it gives CASRGGFDYGYTF.

This clonotype came up many times. The junction and the germline gene differ at one end; a read error may be behind it. The CDR3: CASSLALGNTEAFF. The CDR3 DNA reads as TGCGCCAGCAGCTTGGCCCTGGGGAACACTGAAGCTTTCTTT. The rearrangement uses TRBV12-3 or TRBV12-4 and TRBJ1-1; D is unresolved. This CDR3 has 14 residues.

The chain employs TRBV2 and TRBJ2-7; D possibly corresponds to TRBD1 (6 bases). CDR1 is SNHLY and CDR2 is FYNNEI in the germline V gene. V was clipped by 8 bases and J by 4 bases, with 12 bases between them. The CDR3 sequence is 12 residues long. As DNA, the CDR3 is TGTGCCAGCGCCCCTCAGGGGTACGAGCAGTACGTC. Translated, it gives CASAPQGYEQYV.

CDR3 DNA sequence: TGTGCCAGCAGGACAGGGAACCACTATGGCTACACCTTC. Translation: CASRTGNHYGYTF. The chain employs TRBV12-3 or TRBV12-4 and TRBJ1-2; 7 nucleotides align to TRBD1. The CDR3 contains 13 residues. The V and J ends lost 6 bases and 3 bases, in that order; junction bases with no gene match: 4.

The chain combines TRBV29-1 with TRBJ2-1, with 7 positions matching TRBD1. The CDR3 length is 13 residues. Trimming removed 5 bases from V and 4 bases from J; junction bases left unmatched: 5. Germline CDR1 and CDR2: SQVTM and ANQGSEA. The CDR3 loop is CSVSGQLYNEQFF. CDR3 coding DNA: TGCAGCGTTTCGGGACAGCTTTACAATGAGCAGTTCTTC.

The rearrangement uses TRBV19 and TRBJ2-5; no reliable D call. The CDR3 covers 13 residues. The germline V and J ends were trimmed by 3 bases and 7 bases, with 12 bases remaining between them. Germline assignment: CDR1 LNHDA and CDR2 SQIVND (reference sequence). This chain's CDR3 is CASSMEPSRTQYF. CDR3 DNA: TGTGCCAGTAGTATGGAGCCTTCTAGGACCCAGTACTTC.

This clonotype was found a few times. The chain employs TRBV29-1 and TRBJ1-1; D possibly corresponds to TRBD1 (5 bases). The V end lost 8 bases, the J end lost 4 bases, and 17 bases lay between the germline ends. CDR1 is SQVTM and CDR2 is ANQGSEA in the germline V gene. This CDR3 comprises 13 residues. The CDR3 reads CSLRSQRGTEAFF. The CDR3 nucleotides are TGCAGCCTTAGGTCACAGAGGGGCACTGAAGCTTTCTTT.

The CDR3 protein is CASSERGLETQYF. The CDR3 nucleotides are TGCGCCAGCAGTGAAAGGGGCTTGGAGACCCAGTACTTC. J is TRBJ2-5 and V is TRBV10-2; D is perhaps TRBD1 (5 bases). CDR1 is WSHSY and CDR2 is SAAADI in the germline V gene. CDR3 length: 13 amino acids. V gave up 3 bases and J gave up 5 bases, with 10 bases separating them.

This clonotype was counted only a few times. J is TRBJ2-7 and V is TRBV6-2 or TRBV6-3; the D is unclear. CDR3 length: 11 residues. Between the trimmed V and J ends, which lost 4 bases and 7 bases, there was a span of 8 bases. Germline lookup yields CDR1 MNHEY and CDR2 SVGEGT. As DNA, the CDR3 is TGTGCCAGCAGTTGGGGTCGTGAGCAGTACGTC. This gives the protein CASSWGREQYV.

The CDR3 nucleotides are TGCGCCAGCAGCCCGGACAGGGGGCTGGGTGGCTACACCTTC. It encodes CASSPDRGLGGYTF. The rearrangement uses TRBV4-3 and TRBJ1-2; 11 bases match TRBD1. Per the germline V gene, CDR1 is LGHNA and CDR2 is YSLEER. Unmatched junction bases numbered 5, after V lost 4 bases and J lost 7 bases. The CDR3 loop spans 14 amino acids.

There are a few counts of this clonotype. The V gene is TRBV20-1, the J gene TRBJ2-1, with 9 nucleotides matching TRBD2. The CDR3 consists of 14 residues. In germline, CDR1 is DFQATT, CDR2 SNEGSKA (reference sequence). Trimming cost V 6 bases and J 6 bases; bases outside gene matches: 9. The CDR3 nucleotides read TGCAGTGCCCCCGGACTAGCGTTCGTCAATGAGCAGTTCTTC. Its translation: CSAPGLAFVNEQFF.